This T cell receptor beta chain was identified in a study of T cells in Graves' hyperthyroidism and ophthalmopathy. V was pared by 4 bases and J by 5 bases, with 5 bases between. Looked up from germline, CDR1 is KGHDR and CDR2 is SFDVKD. CDR3 size: 11 residues. Template material for amplifying TCR beta CDR3 regions consisted of RNA transcripts. The study used the HTBI primer set for a first-round RT-PCR of the TCR CDR3. A single record per CDR3 protein comes from TCRdb applying MiXCR to the multiplex PCR reads. The sample lists under 700,000 distinct CDR3 sequences; about 45% were seen once. For this clonotype: This may stem from a read error, because a much larger clone lies one nucleotide away.

Sequencing was carried out using peripheral blood or thyroid tissue (not recorded which). The rearrangement joins TRBV24-1 to TRBJ2-7; D is possibly TRBD2 (5 bases). The sequence was collected from a young woman with Graves' hyperthyroidism. CDR3 loop: CATSDGDEQYF. Here the CDR3 DNA reads TGTGCCACCAGTGACGGGGACGAGCAGTACTTC.